This section outlines one T cell receptor beta chain sequence together with its context. The data derive from a study of control samples from healthy donors and cancer patients. Sequencing used immunoSEQ multiplex PCR; TCRdb keeps in-frame clones, though not all of them. The repertoire has about 44,000 clones, approximately 70% of them found once; the top ten carry approximately 17%. V was pared by 4 bases and J by 3 bases, with 3 bases of the junction left unmatched. The CDR3 has 14 residues. CDR1 is LGHNA, CDR2 YNFKEQ, per germline. Specimen: formalin-fixed, paraffin-embedded tissue. The TCR was taken from a male donor with melanoma. The chain combines TRBV4-2 with TRBJ2-7; 10 bases match TRBD2. The CDR3 region has the DNA TGTGCCAGCAGCCGGACTAGCGGTTACTACGAGCAGTACTTC. It yields the protein CASSRTSGYYEQYF.